A selection of T cell receptor beta chains follows, all from one sample in a study of response to subunit inactivated influenza vaccine. One entry per CDR3 protein, called by TCRdb with MiXCR from the RT-PCR reads. The repertoire includes more than 400,000 distinct CDR3 sequences, approximately 11% of them detected once, and approximately 12% sits in the top ten. The sample here was PBMCs from blood, taken about 6 weeks after vaccination. These receptors came from a man aged 45 to 65 who received an inactivated influenza vaccine. Both conserved end residues are part of each CDR3. D genes are given only for firm matches. Clone size appears in some rows only: once, few, many, or a class for an expanded clone.

D gene | clone size | J gene | V gene | CDR3 DNA | CDR3 protein
TRBD2 | many | TRBJ2-7 | TRBV6-5 | TGTGCCAGCAGTTACGGCGGTAGCGGGATCCCCTACGAGCAGTACTTC | CASSYGGSGIPYEQYF
NA | few | TRBJ2-7 | TRBV20-1 | TGCACCGTTGCGCAGGGGGGAGAGCACGAGCAGTACTTC | CTVAQGGEHEQYF
TRBD2 | many | TRBJ2-3 | TRBV4-2 | TGTGCCAGCAGCCAAGATCTCGGGATTAGCGGGAGCCCTAGCACAGATACGCAGTATTTT | CASSQDLGISGSPSTDTQYF
NA | few | TRBJ2-1 | TRBV6-2/TRBV6-3 | TGTGCCAGCAGTTATCCAGGGAATGTGTTCTTC | CASSYPGNVFF
TRBD1 | few | TRBJ2-7 | TRBV10-3 | TGTGCCATCAGACCGGGACAGGGCTACGAGCAGTACTTC | CAIRPGQGYEQYF
NA | few | TRBJ2-5 | TRBV7-2 | TGTGCCAGCAGCAGGCAAGAAGAGACCCAGTACTTC | CASSRQEETQYF
NA | few | TRBJ1-2 | TRBV7-9 | TGTGCCAGCGACCCGATACAGGGAGCTGGCTACACCTTC | CASDPIQGAGYTF
TRBD1 | NA | TRBJ2-5 | TRBV3-1 | TGTGCCAGCAGCCAACAGACAGGGGGCGGGAAGACCCAGTACTTC | CASSQQTGGGKTQYF
NA | NA | TRBJ1-1 | TRBV12-3/TRBV12-4 | TGTGCCAGCAGTGCAGGGCTTTCGAACACTGAAGCTTTCTTT | CASSAGLSNTEAFF
TRBD1 | NA | TRBJ2-1 | TRBV20-1 | TGCAGTGCCGGGCCCCGGGACAGATACAATGAGCAGTTCTTC | CSAGPRDRYNEQFF
TRBD1 | NA | TRBJ2-5 | TRBV24-1 | TGTGCCACCAGTGATAGGCGGACAGGGGGTGAGACCCAGTACTTC | CATSDRRTGGETQYF
TRBD2 | few | TRBJ2-1 | TRBV5-1 | TGCGCCAGCAGCTTGGTAGGGACTAGCGGGGGGTCCGCGCAGTTCTTC | CASSLVGTSGGSAQFF
TRBD2 | few | TRBJ2-1 | TRBV20-1 | TGCAGTGCTAGGGGGGGACTAGCGGGAGTTGCCTACAATGAGCAGTTCTTC | CSARGGLAGVAYNEQFF
NA | many | TRBJ2-1 | TRBV12-3/TRBV12-4 | TGTGCCAGCAGTTTAAGGCATCGCAATGAGCAGTTCTTC | CASSLRHRNEQFF
NA | NA | TRBJ2-1 | TRBV24-1 | TGTGCCACCAGTGCCCCAGCCGGTACCAACAATGAGCAGTTCTTC | CATSAPAGTNNEQFF
TRBD1 | NA | TRBJ2-2 | TRBV12-3/TRBV12-4 | TGTGCCAGCAGGTTTGCTTCAGGGGGCGCCGGGGAGCTGTTTTTT | CASRFASGGAGELFF
TRBD2 | NA | TRBJ2-7 | TRBV25-1 | TGTGCCAGCAGTGGCGGGACTAGCGGGAGCCACGAGCAGTACTTC | CASSGGTSGSHEQYF
TRBD2 | NA | TRBJ2-7 | TRBV15 | TGTGCCACCAGCAGCAGCGGGAGGGGGTACGAGCAGTACTTC | CATSSSGRGYEQYF
NA | NA | TRBJ1-1 | TRBV5-1 | TGCGCCAGCAAGGTGGGCGGGAGTAGCACTGAAGCTTTCTTT | CASKVGGSSTEAFF
NA | NA | TRBJ2-5 | TRBV4-1 | TGCGCCAGCAGCCAAGATGCCCAGGGGAGGACCCAGTACTTC | CASSQDAQGRTQYF
NA | many | TRBJ1-1 | TRBV7-2 | TGTGCCAGCAGCTTCACCCCGGGGCAGTCTGAAGCTTTCTTT | CASSFTPGQSEAFF
TRBD2 | few | TRBJ2-1 | TRBV5-1 | TGCGCCAGCAGCTCGAGGACTAGCGGGATGGGCTATGAGCAGTTCTTC | CASSSRTSGMGYEQFF
NA | NA | TRBJ1-2 | TRBV5-6 | TGTGCCAGCAGCCCGAACAGGGTGAGGGGCTACACCTTC | CASSPNRVRGYTF
NA | NA | TRBJ2-7 | TRBV4-1 | TGCGCCAGCAGCCTCACAAGTTACAACTACGAGCAGTACTTC | CASSLTSYNYEQYF
TRBD1 | few | TRBJ2-2 | TRBV5-5 | TGTGCCAGCAGCTTCGTGACAGGGGAAGTCACCGGGGAGCTGTTTTTT | CASSFVTGEVTGELFF
NA | few | TRBJ2-2 | TRBV20-1 | TGCAGTGCCGGTACGCAGCGGAGGACCGGGGAGCTGTTTTTT | CSAGTQRRTGELFF
TRBD1 | many | TRBJ1-1 | TRBV15 | TGTGCCACCAGTCAGGGGGGAGGGAACACTGAAGCTTTCTTT | CATSQGGGNTEAFF
TRBD1 | NA | TRBJ2-7 | TRBV7-6 | TGTGCCAGCAGCGAGGGACAGTCTGTAAGGGAGCAGTACTTC | CASSEGQSVREQYF
TRBD2 | many | TRBJ2-1 | TRBV29-1 | TGCAGCGTTGAAGAAGCTCTAGCGGGGGCCAGCTCCTACAATGAGCAGTTCTTC | CSVEEALAGASSYNEQFF
NA | many | TRBJ2-4 | TRBV28 | TGTGCCAGCAGTGTTCAGAGGAACCCAAAACGCATTCAGTACTTC | CASSVQRNPKRIQYF
TRBD1 | few | TRBJ1-2 | TRBV5-1 | TGCGCCAGCAGCAGAGGGACAGGGGAGGGCTACACCTTC | CASSRGTGEGYTF
NA | NA | TRBJ2-4 | TRBV28 | TGTGCCAGCAGTTTATCCTCGTACCTTCAGTACTTC | CASSLSSYLQYF
TRBD1 | NA | TRBJ2-6 | TRBV7-3 | TGTGCCAGCAGCTCCCCGACAGGGGGACTTTCTGGGGCCAACGTCCTGACTTTC | CASSSPTGGLSGANVLTF
TRBD1 | few | TRBJ2-7 | TRBV29-1 | TGCAGCGGACGGACAGGGGTAGGGGAGCAGTACTTC | CSGRTGVGEQYF
NA | many | TRBJ1-2 | TRBV6-6 | TGTGCCAGCAGCCGGGCGGACTATGGCTACACCTTC | CASSRADYGYTF
NA | many | TRBJ2-5 | TRBV18 | TGTGCCAGCTCACCATGGGGTCCGGAGACCCAGTACTTC | CASSPWGPETQYF
NA | many | TRBJ2-3 | TRBV7-8 | TGTGCCAGCAACGTGGACCTTAGCACAGATACGCAGTATTTT | CASNVDLSTDTQYF
TRBD1 | NA | TRBJ2-7 | TRBV28 | TGTGCCAGCAGAGGACCGGGACAGGGGGCGTCAGAGCAGTACTTC | CASRGPGQGASEQYF
NA | few | TRBJ2-5 | TRBV3-1 | TGTGCCAGCAGCCAGTATCGAGAGACCCAGTACTTC | CASSQYRETQYF
TRBD1 | NA | TRBJ2-7 | TRBV20-1 | TGCAGTGCTAGAACATTCGACAGGGGCTACGAGCAGTACTTC | CSARTFDRGYEQYF
TRBD2 | few | TRBJ2-7 | TRBV20-1 | TGCAGTGCGCCTATTAGCGGGAGGCCCTACGAGCAGTACTTC | CSAPISGRPYEQYF
TRBD1 | NA | TRBJ2-7 | TRBV12-3/TRBV12-4 | TGTGCCAGCAGTGTAACAACCGGGACAGGGCAGTACGAGCAGTACTTC | CASSVTTGTGQYEQYF
TRBD1 | NA | TRBJ1-2 | TRBV6-5 | TGTGCCAGCAGTTACTCCGGGACAGCCCCTAACTATGGCTACACCTTC | CASSYSGTAPNYGYTF
NA | few | TRBJ2-1 | TRBV28 | TGTGCCAGCAGTACCAGGGGTTTGGAAGAGCAGTTCTTC | CASSTRGLEEQFF
TRBD2 | NA | TRBJ2-6 | TRBV19 | TGTGCCAGTAGTATAGTTGCTAGCGGGAGGAATGGGGCCAACGTCCTGACTTTC | CASSIVASGRNGANVLTF
NA | few | TRBJ2-5 | TRBV5-1 | TGCGCCAGCAGCTTGGTTAAGGGAGGAGAGACCCAGTACTTC | CASSLVKGGETQYF
NA | NA | TRBJ2-5 | TRBV29-1 | TGCAGCGTAACTCAGGAAAACCAAGAGACCCAGTACTTC | CSVTQENQETQYF
NA | NA | TRBJ1-6 | TRBV12-3/TRBV12-4 | TGTGCCAGCAGTTTAGCGGGGAGTTCACCCCTCCACTTT | CASSLAGSSPLHF
NA | many | TRBJ2-3 | TRBV15 | TGTGCCACCAGGGGGGGTCCAGATACGCAGTATTTT | CATRGGPDTQYF
NA | NA | TRBJ2-7 | TRBV21-1 | TGTGCCAGCAGCTACCGGGACCGAGCCTACGAGCAGTACTTC | CASSYRDRAYEQYF
NA | few | TRBJ2-7 | TRBV12-3/TRBV12-4 | TGTGCCAGCAGTAACAGGAGGGGAGAAGGCGAGCAGTACTTC | CASSNRRGEGEQYF
NA | many | TRBJ2-5 | TRBV5-1 | TGCGCCAGCAGCGTGACGGGGATACAAGAGACCCAGTACTTC | CASSVTGIQETQYF
NA | many | TRBJ2-7 | TRBV5-6 | TGTGCCAGCAGCTTCTGGACACCGGCGACCTACGAGCAGTACTTC | CASSFWTPATYEQYF